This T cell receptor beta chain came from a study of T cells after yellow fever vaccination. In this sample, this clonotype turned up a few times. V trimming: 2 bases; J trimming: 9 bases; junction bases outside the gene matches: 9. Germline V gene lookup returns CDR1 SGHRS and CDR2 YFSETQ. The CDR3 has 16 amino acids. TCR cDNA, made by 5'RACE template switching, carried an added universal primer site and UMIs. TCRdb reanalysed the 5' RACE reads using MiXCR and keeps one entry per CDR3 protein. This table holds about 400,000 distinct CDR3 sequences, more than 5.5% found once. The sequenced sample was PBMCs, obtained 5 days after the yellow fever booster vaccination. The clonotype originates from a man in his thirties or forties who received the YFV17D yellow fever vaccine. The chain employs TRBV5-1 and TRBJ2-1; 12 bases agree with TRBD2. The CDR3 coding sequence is TGCGCCAGCAGCTTCGGTCTAGCGGGAGGGCCGTTTGAGCAGTTCTTC. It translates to CASSFGLAGGPFEQFF. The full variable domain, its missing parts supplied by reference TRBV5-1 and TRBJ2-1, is KAGVTQTPRYLIKTRGQQVTLSCSPISGHRSVSWYQQTPGQGLQFLFEYFSETQRNKGNFPGRFSGRQFSNSRSEMNVSTLELGDSALYLCASSFGLAGGPFEQFFGPGTRLTVL.